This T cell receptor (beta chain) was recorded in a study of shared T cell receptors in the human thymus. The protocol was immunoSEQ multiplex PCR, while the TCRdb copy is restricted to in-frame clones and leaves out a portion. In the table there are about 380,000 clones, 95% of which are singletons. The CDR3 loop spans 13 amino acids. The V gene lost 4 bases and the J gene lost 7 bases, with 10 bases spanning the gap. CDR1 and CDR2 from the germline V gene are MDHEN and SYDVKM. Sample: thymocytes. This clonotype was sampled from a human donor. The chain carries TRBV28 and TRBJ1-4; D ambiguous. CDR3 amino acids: CASSSPSREKLFF. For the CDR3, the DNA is TGTGCCAGCAGTTCCCCCAGCCGTGAAAAACTGTTTTTT. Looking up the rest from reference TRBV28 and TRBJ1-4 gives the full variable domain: DVKVTQSSRYLVKRTGEKVFLECVQDMDHENMFWYRQDPGLGLRLIYFSYDVKMKEKGDIPEGYSVSREKKERFSLILESASTNQTSMYLCASSSPSREKLFFGSGTQLSVL.